The T cell receptor (beta chain) described here comes from a study of blood T cell repertoires in COVID-19. The CDR3 covers 15 residues. The V segment lost 6 bases and the J segment 0 bases; nucleotides outside the gene matches: 4. Per germline, CDR1 SGHTA and CDR2 FQGNSA. Everyone who took part was roughly 18 to 89 years old, and they came from about two dozen US areas. Participants' reported clinical history set cohort assignment. Assay: immunoSEQ multiplex PCR; the TCRdb copy retains only in-frame clones and omits some. The sample carries under 250,000 clones, 70% to 90% recorded once. This clone was detected only a few times.

Sequencing was performed on PBMCs or T cells enriched from blood (not recorded which). The receptor was isolated from a woman in her forties or fifties with acute COVID-19. V is TRBV7-2 and J is TRBJ1-1; 10 nucleotides line up with TRBD1. CDR3 loop: CASSRDRGMNTEAFF. The CDR3, as DNA: TGTGCCAGCAGTCGGGACAGGGGTATGAACACTGAAGCTTTCTTT.